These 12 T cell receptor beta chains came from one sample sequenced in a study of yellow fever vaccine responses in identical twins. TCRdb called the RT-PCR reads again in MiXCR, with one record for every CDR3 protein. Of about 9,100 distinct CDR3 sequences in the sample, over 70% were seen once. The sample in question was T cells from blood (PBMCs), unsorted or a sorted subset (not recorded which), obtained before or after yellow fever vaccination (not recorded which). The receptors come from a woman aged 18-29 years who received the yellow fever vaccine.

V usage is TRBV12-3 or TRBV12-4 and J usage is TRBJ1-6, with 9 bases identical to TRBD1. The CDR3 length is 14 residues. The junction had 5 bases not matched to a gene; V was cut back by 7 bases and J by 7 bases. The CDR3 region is CASKGDRANSPLHF. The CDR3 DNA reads TGTGCCAGCAAGGGGGACAGGGCAAATTCACCCCTCCACTTT.

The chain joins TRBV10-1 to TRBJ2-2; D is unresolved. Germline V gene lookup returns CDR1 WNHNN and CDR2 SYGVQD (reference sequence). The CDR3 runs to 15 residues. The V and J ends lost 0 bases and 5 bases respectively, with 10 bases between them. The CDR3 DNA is TGCGCCAGCAGTGAGTCGGTGGGGATAACCGGGGAGCTGTTTTTT. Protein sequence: CASSESVGITGELFF.

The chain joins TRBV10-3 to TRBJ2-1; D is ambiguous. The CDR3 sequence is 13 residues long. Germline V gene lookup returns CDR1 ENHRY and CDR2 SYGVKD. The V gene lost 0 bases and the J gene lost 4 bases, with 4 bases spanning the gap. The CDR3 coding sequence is TGTGCCATCAGTGAGTCTCGGTACAATGAGCAGTTCTTC. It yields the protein CAISESRYNEQFF.

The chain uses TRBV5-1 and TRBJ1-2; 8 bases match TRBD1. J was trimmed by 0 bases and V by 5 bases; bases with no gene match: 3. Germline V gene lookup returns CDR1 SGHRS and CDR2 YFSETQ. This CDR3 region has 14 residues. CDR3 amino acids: CASRGTGPNYGYTF. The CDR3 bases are TGCGCCAGCAGAGGGACAGGTCCTAACTATGGCTACACCTTC.

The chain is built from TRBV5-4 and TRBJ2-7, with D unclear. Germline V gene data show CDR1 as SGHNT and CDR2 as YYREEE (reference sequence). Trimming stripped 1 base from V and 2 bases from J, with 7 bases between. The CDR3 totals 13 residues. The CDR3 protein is CASSLRQTYEQYF. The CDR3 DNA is TGTGCCAGCAGCTTGAGGCAGACCTACGAGCAGTACTTC.

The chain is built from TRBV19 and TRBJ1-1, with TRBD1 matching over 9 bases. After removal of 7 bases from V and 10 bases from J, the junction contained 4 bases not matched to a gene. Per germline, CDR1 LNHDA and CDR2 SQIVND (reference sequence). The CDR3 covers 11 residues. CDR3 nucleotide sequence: TGTGCCAGTAAACAGGGGGCAGGAGCTTTCTTT. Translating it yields CASKQGAGAFF.

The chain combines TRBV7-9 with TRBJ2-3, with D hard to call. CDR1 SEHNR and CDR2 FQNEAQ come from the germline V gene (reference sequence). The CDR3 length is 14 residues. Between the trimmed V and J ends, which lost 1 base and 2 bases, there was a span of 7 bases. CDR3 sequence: CASSLVAHTDTQYF. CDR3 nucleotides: TGTGCCAGCAGCTTAGTGGCTCACACAGATACGCAGTATTTT.

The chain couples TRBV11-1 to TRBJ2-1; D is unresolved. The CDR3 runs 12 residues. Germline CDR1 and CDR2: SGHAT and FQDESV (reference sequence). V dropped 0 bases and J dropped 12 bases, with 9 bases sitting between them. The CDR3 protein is CASSLAGPWQFF. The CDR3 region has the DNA TGTGCCAGCAGCTTAGCGGGTCCTTGGCAGTTCTTC.

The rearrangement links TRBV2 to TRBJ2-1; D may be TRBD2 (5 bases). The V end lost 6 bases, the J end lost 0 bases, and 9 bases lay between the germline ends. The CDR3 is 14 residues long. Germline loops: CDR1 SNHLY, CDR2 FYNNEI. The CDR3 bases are TGTGCCAGCAGGACGACTAACTCCTACAATGAGCAGTTCTTC. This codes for CASRTTNSYNEQFF.

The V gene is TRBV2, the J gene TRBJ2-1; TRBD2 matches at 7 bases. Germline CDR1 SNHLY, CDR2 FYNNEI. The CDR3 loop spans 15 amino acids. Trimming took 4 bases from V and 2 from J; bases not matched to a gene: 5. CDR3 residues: CASSVMAGAYNEQFF. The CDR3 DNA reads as TGTGCCAGCAGTGTCATGGCGGGGGCCTACAATGAGCAGTTCTTC. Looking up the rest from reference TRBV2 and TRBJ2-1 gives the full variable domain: EPEVTQTPSHQVTQMGQEVILRCVPISNHLYFYWYRQILGQKVEFLVSFYNNEISEKSEIFDDQFSVERPDGSNFTLKIRSTKLEDSAMYFCASSVMAGAYNEQFFGPGTRLTVL.

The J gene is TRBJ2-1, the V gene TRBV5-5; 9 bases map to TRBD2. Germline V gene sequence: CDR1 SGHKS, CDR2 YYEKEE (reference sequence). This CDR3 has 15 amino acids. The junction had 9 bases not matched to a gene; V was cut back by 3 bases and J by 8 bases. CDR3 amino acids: CASSWSGRWTDEQFF. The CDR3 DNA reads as TGTGCCAGCAGCTGGAGCGGGAGGTGGACGGATGAGCAGTTCTTC.

CDR3 in amino acids: CASSEQGFGGELFF. CDR3 nucleotides: TGTGCCAGCAGTGAACAAGGGTTTGGCGGGGAGCTGTTTTTT. The rearrangement joins TRBV6-1 to TRBJ2-2; D gene unclear. V was trimmed by 2 bases and J by 7 bases, leaving 11 bases between them. CDR3 length equals 14 residues. CDR1 and CDR2 from the germline V gene are MNHNS and SASEGT.